This entry features one TCR beta chain sequence. Its matching antigen is unknown. Germline CDR1 reads SQVTM; CDR2 reads ANQGSEA. This CDR3 has 12 residues. Trimming at V came to 4 bases and at J to 9 bases, leaving 2 bases not matched to a gene. PCR primers comprised 60 Vbeta and 13 Jbeta primers. In the original analysis: In a later analysis, 75 million to 95 million unique TCR beta chains included roughly 11 million shared by two or more donors. Here immunoSEQ multiplex PCR was the method, and the copy in TCRdb shows in-frame clones only, minus some. That table supplies the V and J calls and clone size; D and trimming were determined from the DNA. The table records around 150,000 clones, 60% to 80% of them present only once. The sample comes from a study of cytomegalovirus exposure and HLA in healthy donors. Study-level points and caveats: Sequencing had likely introduced a cluster of highly shared sequence variants as an artifact.

The sequenced sample was PBMCs. V gene TRBV29-1 combines with J gene TRBJ1-6; 8 bases fit TRBD1. The TCR was taken from a man aged 50 to 59 in good health and CMV-seropositive. The CDR3 bases are TGCAGCGTTGGAGACAGGGGTTCACCCCTCCACTTT. Translating gives CSVGDRGSPLHF.